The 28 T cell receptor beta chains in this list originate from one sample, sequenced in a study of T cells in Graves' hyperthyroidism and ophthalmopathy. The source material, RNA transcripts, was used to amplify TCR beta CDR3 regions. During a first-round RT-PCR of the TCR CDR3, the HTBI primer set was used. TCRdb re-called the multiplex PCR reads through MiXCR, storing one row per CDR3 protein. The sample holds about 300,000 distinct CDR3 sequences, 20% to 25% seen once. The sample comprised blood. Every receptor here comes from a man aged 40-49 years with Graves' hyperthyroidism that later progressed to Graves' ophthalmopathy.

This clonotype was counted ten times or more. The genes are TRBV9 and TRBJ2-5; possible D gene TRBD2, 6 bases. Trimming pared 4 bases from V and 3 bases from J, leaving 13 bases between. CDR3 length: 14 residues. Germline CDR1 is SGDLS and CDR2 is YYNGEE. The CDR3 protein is CASSPGGPKETQYF. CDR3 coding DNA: TGTGCCAGCAGCCCCGGGGGACCCAAAGAGACCCAGTACTTC.

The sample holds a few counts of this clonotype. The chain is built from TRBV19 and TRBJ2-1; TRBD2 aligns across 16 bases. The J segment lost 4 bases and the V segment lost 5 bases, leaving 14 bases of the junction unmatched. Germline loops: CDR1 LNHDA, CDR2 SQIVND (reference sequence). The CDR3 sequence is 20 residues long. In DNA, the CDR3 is TGTGCCAGTAGTTTCCTCCCCGGGACTAGCGGGAGGGCAGGGTACAATGAGCAGTTCTTC. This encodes CASSFLPGTSGRAGYNEQFF.

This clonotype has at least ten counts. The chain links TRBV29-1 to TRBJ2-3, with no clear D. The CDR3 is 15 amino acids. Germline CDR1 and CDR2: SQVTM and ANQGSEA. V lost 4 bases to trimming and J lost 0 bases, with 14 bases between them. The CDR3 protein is CSVVFPTTSTDTQYF. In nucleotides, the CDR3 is TGCAGCGTTGTATTTCCGACCACTAGCACAGATACGCAGTATTTT.

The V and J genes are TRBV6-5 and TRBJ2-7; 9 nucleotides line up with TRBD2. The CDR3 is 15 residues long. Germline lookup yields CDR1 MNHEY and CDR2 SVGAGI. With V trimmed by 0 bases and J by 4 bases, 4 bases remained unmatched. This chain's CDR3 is CASSYSSSGKYEQYF. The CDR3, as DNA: TGTGCCAGCAGTTACTCTTCTAGCGGGAAGTACGAGCAGTACTTC.

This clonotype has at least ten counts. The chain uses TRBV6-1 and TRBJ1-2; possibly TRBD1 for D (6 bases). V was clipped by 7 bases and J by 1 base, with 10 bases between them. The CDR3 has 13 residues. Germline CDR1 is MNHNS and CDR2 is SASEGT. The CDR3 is CASIRGLNYGYTF. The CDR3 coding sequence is TGTGCCAGCATTCGGGGGCTTAACTATGGCTACACCTTC.

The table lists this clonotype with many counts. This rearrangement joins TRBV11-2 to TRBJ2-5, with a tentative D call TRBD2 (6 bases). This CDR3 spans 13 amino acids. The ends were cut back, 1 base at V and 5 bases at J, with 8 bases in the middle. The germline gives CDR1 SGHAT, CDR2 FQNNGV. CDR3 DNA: TGTGCCAGCAGCTTAGCTCGGGGGGAGACCCAGTACTTC. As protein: CASSLARGETQYF.

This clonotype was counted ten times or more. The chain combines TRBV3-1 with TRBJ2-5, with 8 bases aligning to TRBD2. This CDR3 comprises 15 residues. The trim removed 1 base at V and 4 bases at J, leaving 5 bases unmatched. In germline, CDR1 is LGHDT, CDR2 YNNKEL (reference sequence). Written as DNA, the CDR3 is TGTGCCAGCAGCCAAGCAGCGGGAGAGTCAGAGACCCAGTACTTC. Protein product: CASSQAAGESETQYF.

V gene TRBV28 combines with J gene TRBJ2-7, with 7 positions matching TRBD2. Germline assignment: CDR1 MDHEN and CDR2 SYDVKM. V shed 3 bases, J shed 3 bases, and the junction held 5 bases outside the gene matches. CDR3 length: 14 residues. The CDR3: CASSFEAGDYEQYF. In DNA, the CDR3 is TGTGCCAGCAGTTTTGAGGCGGGGGACTACGAGCAGTACTTC.

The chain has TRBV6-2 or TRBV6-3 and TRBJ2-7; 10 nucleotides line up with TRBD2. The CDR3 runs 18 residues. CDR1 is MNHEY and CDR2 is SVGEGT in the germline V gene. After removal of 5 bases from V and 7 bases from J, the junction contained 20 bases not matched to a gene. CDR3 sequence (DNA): TGTGCCAGCAGTCCCGTCTCGATCCTAGCGGGGGCACGGGGGGAGCAGTACTTC. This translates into CASSPVSILAGARGEQYF.

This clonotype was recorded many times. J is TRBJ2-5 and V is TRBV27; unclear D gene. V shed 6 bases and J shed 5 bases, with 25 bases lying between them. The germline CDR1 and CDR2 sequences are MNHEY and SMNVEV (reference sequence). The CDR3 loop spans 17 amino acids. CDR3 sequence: CASRPPRWASNGETQYF. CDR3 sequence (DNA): TGTGCCAGCAGGCCACCCCGTTGGGCTAGTAACGGGGAGACCCAGTACTTC.

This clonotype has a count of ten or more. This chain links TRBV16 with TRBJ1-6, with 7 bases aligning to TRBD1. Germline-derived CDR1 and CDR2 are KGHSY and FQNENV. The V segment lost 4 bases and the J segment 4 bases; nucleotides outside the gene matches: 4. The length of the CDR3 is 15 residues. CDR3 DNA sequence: TGTGCCAGCAGCCGAGGACAGGATTATAATTCACCCCTCCACTTT. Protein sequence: CASSRGQDYNSPLHF.

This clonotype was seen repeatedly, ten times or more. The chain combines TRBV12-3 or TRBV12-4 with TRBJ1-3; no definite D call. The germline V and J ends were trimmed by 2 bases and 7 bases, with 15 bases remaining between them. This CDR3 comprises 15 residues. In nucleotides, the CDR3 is TGTGCCAGCAGTTTAAGTTGGCAGGAGGTGAACACCATATATTTT. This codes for CASSLSWQEVNTIYF.

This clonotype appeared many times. CDR3 DNA sequence: TGTGCCAGCAGCATCGGGACAGGGCAGCCCCAGCATTTT. This codes for CASSIGTGQPQHF. V and J are TRBV7-9 and TRBJ1-5; 9 nucleotides align to TRBD1. Germline CDR1 SEHNR, CDR2 FQNEAQ (reference sequence). CDR3 length: 13 amino acids. The ends lost 5 bases at V and 7 bases at J; junction bases unmatched: 3.

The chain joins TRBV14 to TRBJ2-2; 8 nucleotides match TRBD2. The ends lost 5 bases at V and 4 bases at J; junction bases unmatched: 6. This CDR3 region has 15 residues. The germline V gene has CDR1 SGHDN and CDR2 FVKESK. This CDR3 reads CASSEAGVGTGELFF. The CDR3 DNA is TGTGCCAGCAGCGAAGCGGGAGTGGGCACCGGGGAGCTGTTTTTT. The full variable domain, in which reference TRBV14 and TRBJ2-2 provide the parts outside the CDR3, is EAGVTQFPSHSVIEKGQTVTLRCDPISGHDNLYWYRRVMGKEIKFLLHFVKESKQDESGMPNNRFLAERTGGTYSTLKVQPAELEDSGVYFCASSEAGVGTGELFFGEGSRLTVL.

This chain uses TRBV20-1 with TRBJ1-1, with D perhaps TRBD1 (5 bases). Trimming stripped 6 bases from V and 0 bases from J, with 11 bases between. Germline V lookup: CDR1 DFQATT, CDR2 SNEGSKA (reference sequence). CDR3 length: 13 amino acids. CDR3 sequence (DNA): TGCAGTGCCCGGACACGTATGAACACTGAAGCTTTCTTT. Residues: CSARTRMNTEAFF.

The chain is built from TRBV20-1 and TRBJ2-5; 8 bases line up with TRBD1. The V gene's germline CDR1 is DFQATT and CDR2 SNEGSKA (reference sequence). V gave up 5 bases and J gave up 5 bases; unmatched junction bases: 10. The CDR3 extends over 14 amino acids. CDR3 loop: CSAPTAGQVETQYF. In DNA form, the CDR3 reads TGCAGTGCTCCCACGGCGGGACAGGTGGAGACCCAGTACTTC.

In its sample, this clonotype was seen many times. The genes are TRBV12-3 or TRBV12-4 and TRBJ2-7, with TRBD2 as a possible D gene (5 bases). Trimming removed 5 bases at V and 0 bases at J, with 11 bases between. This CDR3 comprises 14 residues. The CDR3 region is CASSASSYSYEQYF. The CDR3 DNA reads TGTGCCAGCAGTGCTAGCAGTTACTCCTACGAGCAGTACTTC.

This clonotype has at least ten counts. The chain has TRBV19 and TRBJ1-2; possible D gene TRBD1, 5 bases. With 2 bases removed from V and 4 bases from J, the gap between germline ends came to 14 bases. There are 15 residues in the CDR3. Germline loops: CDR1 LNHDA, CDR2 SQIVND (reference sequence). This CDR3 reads CASSISEGYGYGYTF. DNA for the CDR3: TGTGCCAGTAGTATAAGTGAGGGGTATGGCTATGGCTACACCTTC.

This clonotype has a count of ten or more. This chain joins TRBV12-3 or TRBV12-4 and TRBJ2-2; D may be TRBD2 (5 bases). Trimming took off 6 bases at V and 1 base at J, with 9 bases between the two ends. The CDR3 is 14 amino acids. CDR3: CASRTMENTGELFF. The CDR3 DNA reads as TGTGCCAGCAGGACTATGGAGAACACCGGGGAGCTGTTTTTT.

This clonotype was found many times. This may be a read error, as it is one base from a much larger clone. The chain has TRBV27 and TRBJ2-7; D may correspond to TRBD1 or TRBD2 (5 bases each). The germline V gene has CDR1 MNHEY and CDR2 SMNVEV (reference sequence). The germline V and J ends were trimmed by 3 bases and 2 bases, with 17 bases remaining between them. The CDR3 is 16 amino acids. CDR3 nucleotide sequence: TGTGCCAGCAGTTTGCTCCGGGGCGGACTTACCTACGAGCAGTACTTC. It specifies CASSLLRGGLTYEQYF.

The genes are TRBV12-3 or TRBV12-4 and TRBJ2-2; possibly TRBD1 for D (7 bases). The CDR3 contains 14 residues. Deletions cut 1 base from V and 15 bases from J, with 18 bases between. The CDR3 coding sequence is TGTGCCAGCAGTTTAGAGAGCCAGGGGGGCTTAGTGTTTTTT. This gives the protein CASSLESQGGLVFF.

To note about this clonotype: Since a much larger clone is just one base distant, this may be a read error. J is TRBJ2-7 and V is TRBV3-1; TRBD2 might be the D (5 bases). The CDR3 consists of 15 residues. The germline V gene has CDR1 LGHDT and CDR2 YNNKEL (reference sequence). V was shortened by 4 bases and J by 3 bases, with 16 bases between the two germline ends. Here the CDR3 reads CASSRIAASNYEQYF. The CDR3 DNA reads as TGTGCCAGCAGCCGTATAGCCGCTAGCAACTACGAGCAGTACTTC.

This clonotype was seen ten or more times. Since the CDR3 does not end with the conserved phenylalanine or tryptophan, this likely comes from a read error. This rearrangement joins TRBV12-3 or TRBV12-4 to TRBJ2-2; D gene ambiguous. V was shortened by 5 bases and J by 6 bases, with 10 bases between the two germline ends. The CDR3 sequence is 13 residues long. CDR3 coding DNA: TGTGCCAGCAGTCCTAACTCCGCCGGGGAGCTGTTTCTT. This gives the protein CASSPNSAGELFL.

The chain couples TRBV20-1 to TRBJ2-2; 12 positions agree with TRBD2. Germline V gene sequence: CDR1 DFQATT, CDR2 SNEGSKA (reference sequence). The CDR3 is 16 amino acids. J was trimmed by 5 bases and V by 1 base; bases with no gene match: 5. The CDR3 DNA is TGCAGTGCTAGAGTACCTAGCGGGAGGGGGACCGGGGAGCTGTTTTTT. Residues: CSARVPSGRGTGELFF.

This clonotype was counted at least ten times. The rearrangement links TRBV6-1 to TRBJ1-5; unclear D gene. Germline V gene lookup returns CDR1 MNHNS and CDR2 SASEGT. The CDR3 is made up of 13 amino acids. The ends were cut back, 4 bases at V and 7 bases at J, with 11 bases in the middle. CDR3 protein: CASSGRVVQPQHF. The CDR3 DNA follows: TGTGCCAGCAGTGGAAGGGTGGTGCAGCCCCAGCATTTT.

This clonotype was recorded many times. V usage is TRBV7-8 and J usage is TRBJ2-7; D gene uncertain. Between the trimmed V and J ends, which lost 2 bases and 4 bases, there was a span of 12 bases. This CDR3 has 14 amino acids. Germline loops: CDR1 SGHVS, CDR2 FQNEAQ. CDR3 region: CASSLQRVGYEQYF. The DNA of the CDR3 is TGTGCCAGCAGCTTACAAAGGGTGGGGTACGAGCAGTACTTC. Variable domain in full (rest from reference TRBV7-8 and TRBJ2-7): GAGVSQSPRYKVAKRGQDVALRCDPISGHVSLFWYQQALGQGPEFLTYFQNEAQLDKSGLPSDRFFAERPEGSVSTLKIQRTQQEDSAVYLCASSLQRVGYEQYFGPGTRLTVT.

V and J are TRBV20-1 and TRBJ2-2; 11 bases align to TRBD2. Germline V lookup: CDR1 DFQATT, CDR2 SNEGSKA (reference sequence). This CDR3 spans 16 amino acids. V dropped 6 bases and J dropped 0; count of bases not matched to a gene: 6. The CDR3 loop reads CSATGTSGTNTGELFF. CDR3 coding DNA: TGCAGTGCAACAGGGACTAGCGGAACGAACACCGGGGAGCTGTTTTTT.

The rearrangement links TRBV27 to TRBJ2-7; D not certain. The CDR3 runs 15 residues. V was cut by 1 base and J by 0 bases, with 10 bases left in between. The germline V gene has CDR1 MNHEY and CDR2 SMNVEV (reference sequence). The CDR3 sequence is CASSLYGHSSYEQYF. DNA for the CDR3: TGTGCCAGCAGTTTATACGGCCATAGCTCCTACGAGCAGTACTTC.